What follows are 24 T cell receptor beta chains derived from one specimen sequenced in a study of vaccination effects on CD4 cells after COVID-19. For these receptors, no antigen is known. Ahead of sequencing, the ViraFEST assay grew antigen-specific CD4+ T cells using viral peptide pools. Having been cultured for 10 days, the cells underwent CD4+ T cell isolation. Each participant was given two doses of one vaccine (BNT162b2 or mRNA-1273). Profiled with immunoSEQ multiplex PCR; TCRdb holds only in-frame clones, not every one. This sample yields approximately 12,000 clones, of which more than 70% are seen a single time; roughly 8.9% belongs to the top ten. The material sequenced was CD4+ T cells from PBMCs cultured with SARS-CoV-2 spike peptides, taken after COVID-19 vaccination. The receptors stem from a human donor who received a COVID-19 vaccine.

The chain joins TRBV19 to TRBJ1-1, with 7 bases fitting TRBD1. The germline CDR1 and CDR2 sequences are LNHDA and SQIVND (reference sequence). V trimming: 5 bases; J trimming: 8 bases; junction bases outside the gene matches: 8. CDR3 length: 13 residues. The CDR3 region is CASSSVEGGEAFF. As DNA, the CDR3 is TGTGCCAGTAGTTCGGTAGAAGGGGGCGAAGCTTTCTTT.

The rearrangement links TRBV6-5 to TRBJ1-1, with D maybe TRBD1 (5 bases). V gave up 2 bases and J gave up 7 bases, with 14 bases separating them. The CDR3 has 14 residues. Germline CDR1 and CDR2: MNHEY and SVGAGI. CDR3 residues: CASSYGQGSDEAFF. CDR3 in DNA: TGTGCCAGCAGTTACGGGCAGGGTAGTGATGAAGCTTTCTTT.

This clone showed up just once. This sequence joins TRBV4-2 and TRBJ2-7; 7 nucleotides line up with TRBD1. The CDR3 covers 15 residues. The trim removed 1 base at V and 0 bases at J, leaving 3 bases unmatched. From germline, CDR1 is LGHNA and CDR2 YNFKEQ. The DNA for the CDR3 is TGTGCCAGCAGCCAAGCACAGGGGAGCTCCTACGAGCAGTACTTC. Residues: CASSQAQGSSYEQYF.

The chain recombines TRBV6-2 or TRBV6-3 with TRBJ1-2; 7 bases align to TRBD1. V was pared by 0 bases and J by 2 bases, with 9 bases of the junction left unmatched. From germline, CDR1 is MNHEY and CDR2 SVGEGT. The CDR3 is 17 residues long. The CDR3 reads CASSYSMTGKGNYGYTF. The DNA of the CDR3 is TGTGCCAGCAGTTACTCGATGACAGGGAAAGGGAACTATGGCTACACCTTC.

This clone was counted a few times. The chain joins TRBV30 to TRBJ1-2; perhaps TRBD1 as D (5 bases). The length of the CDR3 is 13 residues. The germline gives CDR1 GTSNPN, CDR2 SVGIG (reference sequence). Trimming stripped 0 bases from V and 4 bases from J, with 9 bases between. The CDR3 reads CAWSVRGTYGYTF. The DNA of the CDR3 is TGTGCCTGGAGTGTACGGGGGACCTATGGCTACACCTTC.

V is TRBV20-1 and J is TRBJ2-1; 7 nucleotides align to TRBD2. The germline V gene encodes CDR1 DFQATT and CDR2 SNEGSKA (reference sequence). J gave up 2 bases and V 3 bases, and 7 bases lay outside the gene matches. CDR3 length: 15 amino acids. CDR3 amino acids: CSASGPSGAYNEQFF. The CDR3 region has the DNA TGCAGTGCTAGTGGGCCTAGCGGAGCCTACAATGAGCAGTTCTTC.

This chain links TRBV4-1 with TRBJ2-3, with 9 bases identical to TRBD2. Germline CDR1 and CDR2: MGHRA and YSYEKL. The CDR3 sequence is 19 residues long. V was clipped by 2 bases and J by 2 bases; unmatched bases: 14. The CDR3 region has the DNA TGCGCCAGCAGCCAACCTCCGGGACTAGCAGAGGGGCCCACAGATACGCAGTATTTT. This sequence encodes CASSQPPGLAEGPTDTQYF.

CDR3: CASSTASLNYGYTF. As DNA, the CDR3 is TGTGCCAGCAGCACCGCTTCACTCAACTATGGCTACACCTTC. The V call is TRBV5-6, the J call TRBJ1-2; D unclear. This CDR3 is 14 amino acids long. V was cut by 4 bases and J by 2 bases, with 12 bases left in between. CDR1 SGHDT and CDR2 YYEEEE come from the germline V gene.

The chain uses TRBV30 and TRBJ2-7, with 7 bases lining up with TRBD2. The V segment lost 8 bases and the J segment 0 bases; nucleotides outside the gene matches: 7. This CDR3 has 13 residues. The V gene's germline CDR1 is GTSNPN and CDR2 SVGIG (reference sequence). As DNA, the CDR3 is TGTGCCGGAAATAGGGAGGGCTCCTACGAGCAGTACTTC. Translated, it gives CAGNREGSYEQYF.

The chain employs TRBV19 and TRBJ1-4; tentative D call: TRBD1 (5 bases). Trimming removed 4 bases from V and 1 base from J, with 16 bases in between. Germline CDR1 and CDR2: LNHDA and SQIVND (reference sequence). This CDR3 comprises 17 residues. The CDR3 DNA reads TGTGCCAGTAGTACGTTCCCGGGACTCGAAACTAATGAAAAACTGTTTTTT. Translating it yields CASSTFPGLETNEKLFF.

In this sample, this clone turned up a few times. The chain carries TRBV5-1 and TRBJ2-7; D gene unclear. This CDR3 has 14 residues. The germline CDR1 and CDR2 sequences are SGHRS and YFSETQ. V was shortened by 0 bases and J by 7 bases, with 14 bases between the two germline ends. The CDR3 region is CASSLVALALEQYF. The CDR3 DNA reads as TGCGCCAGCAGCTTGGTGGCCCTTGCTTTGGAGCAGTACTTC.

This clone qualifies as medium-sized. CDR3: CASSPNYGGLLYGYTF. CDR3 coding DNA: TGTGCCAGCAGTCCCAATTACGGGGGACTGCTCTATGGCTACACCTTC. The chain employs TRBV25-1 and TRBJ1-2; a weak D match, TRBD1 (5 bases). There are 16 residues in the CDR3. The ends were cut back, 5 bases at V and 4 bases at J, with 20 bases in the middle. Germline CDR1 and CDR2: MGHDK and SYGVNS.

This chain uses TRBV28 with TRBJ2-3, with 9 nucleotides matching TRBD2. The germline V gene has CDR1 MDHEN and CDR2 SYDVKM. CDR3 length: 13 residues. Trimming at V came to 5 bases and at J to 5 bases, leaving 2 bases not matched to a gene. CDR3 region: CASSQAGGDTQYF. The CDR3 nucleotides are TGTGCCAGCAGTCAAGCGGGAGGAGATACGCAGTATTTT.

The rearrangement joins TRBV4-2 to TRBJ1-3; D is uncertain. The CDR3 loop spans 14 amino acids. V lost 6 bases to trimming and J lost 4 bases, with 13 bases between them. Germline V gene sequence: CDR1 LGHNA, CDR2 YNFKEQ. The CDR3: CASSGGEVGNTIYF. DNA for the CDR3: TGTGCCAGCAGTGGCGGTGAAGTGGGAAACACCATATATTTT.

V usage is TRBV9 and J usage is TRBJ2-1, with unresolved D. Trimming pared 0 bases from V and 0 bases from J, leaving 7 bases between. CDR3 length equals 15 residues. CDR1 is SGDLS, CDR2 YYNGEE, per germline. CDR3 sequence: CASSVGYSSYNEQFF. CDR3 sequence (DNA): TGTGCCAGCAGCGTAGGGTACAGCTCCTACAATGAGCAGTTCTTC.

The chain has TRBV6-4 and TRBJ1-4, with a tentative D call TRBD1 (6 bases). Trimming left V 2 bases short and J 2 bases short, with 6 bases between. This CDR3 is built from 14 residues. CDR1 and CDR2 (germline): MRHNA, SNTAGT. In DNA form, the CDR3 reads TGTGCCAGCAGTGACAGGGGGACTAATGAAAAACTGTTTTTT. It is translated as CASSDRGTNEKLFF.

This chain joins TRBV6-2 or TRBV6-3 and TRBJ2-1; D is ambiguous. Deletions cut 4 bases from V and 8 bases from J, with 9 bases between. The length of the CDR3 is 12 residues. Germline CDR1 is MNHEY and CDR2 is SVGEGT. CDR3: CASSLSIHEQFF. CDR3 DNA: TGTGCCAGCAGTTTGAGTATCCATGAGCAGTTCTTC.

This clone has more than one count but fewer than ten. The J gene is TRBJ1-5, the V gene TRBV6-6; unclear D gene. Looked up from germline, CDR1 is MNHNY and CDR2 is SVGAGI (reference sequence). The CDR3 spans 12 residues. V lost 9 bases to trimming and J lost 2 bases, with 8 bases between them. The CDR3 reads CASKLGNQPQHF. In DNA form, the CDR3 reads TGTGCCAGTAAGTTAGGCAATCAGCCCCAGCATTTT.

The V gene is TRBV5-6, the J gene TRBJ2-5, with D perhaps TRBD1 or TRBD2 (6 bases each). The CDR3 is 13 residues long. CDR1 SGHDT and CDR2 YYEEEE come from the germline V gene. Trimming removed 3 bases from V and 5 bases from J, with 11 bases in between. In nucleotides, the CDR3 is TGTGCCAGCAGCTCGGGGGCGAGGGAGACCCAGTACTTC. Its translation is CASSSGARETQYF. The full variable domain, with the rest looked up from reference TRBV5-6 and TRBJ2-5, is DAGVTQSPTHLIKTRGQQVTLRCSPKSGHDTVSWYQQALGQGPQFIFQYYEEEERQRGNFPDRFSGHQFPNYSSELNVNALLLGDSALYLCASSSGARETQYFGPGTRLLVL.

The J gene is TRBJ1-1, the V gene TRBV10-3; no reliable D call. V shed 0 bases and J shed 3 bases, with 8 bases lying between them. The germline CDR1 and CDR2 sequences are ENHRY and SYGVKD. This CDR3 is built from 14 residues. The CDR3 loop is CAISESGRYTEAFF. The CDR3, as DNA: TGTGCCATCAGTGAGTCAGGGAGGTACACTGAAGCTTTCTTT.

CDR3 DNA sequence: TGCGCCAGCAGCTTGTCCACACGCGGGACAGAGTATGGCTACACCTTC. Translated: CASSLSTRGTEYGYTF. This chain links TRBV5-1 with TRBJ1-2, with 7 bases identical to TRBD1. This CDR3 contains 16 residues. Germline CDR1 SGHRS, CDR2 YFSETQ. V was pared by 1 base and J by 5 bases, with 11 bases of the junction left unmatched. The variable domain in full, completed from reference TRBV5-1 and TRBJ1-2, reads KAGVTQTPRYLIKTRGQQVTLSCSPISGHRSVSWYQQTPGQGLQFLFEYFSETQRNKGNFPGRFSGRQFSNSRSEMNVSTLELGDSALYLCASSLSTRGTEYGYTFGSGTRLTVV.

The chain carries TRBV18 and TRBJ2-7, with a possible D match to TRBD2 (5 bases). Germline V gives CDR1 KGHSH, CDR2 LQKENI. CDR3 length: 16 residues. Trimming cost V 1 base and J 0 bases, with 13 bases left between them. The CDR3 DNA follows: TGTGCCAGCTCACCACAGGGAATAACTAGCTCCTACGAGCAGTACTTC. It is translated as CASSPQGITSSYEQYF. The full variable domain, in which reference TRBV18 and TRBJ2-7 provide the parts outside the CDR3, is NAGVMQNPRHLVRRRGQEARLRCSPMKGHSHVYWYRQLPEEGLKFMVYLQKENIIDESGMPKERFSAEFPKEGPSILRIQQVVRGDSAAYFCASSPQGITSSYEQYFGPGTRLTVT.

The V call is TRBV30, the J call TRBJ1-1; tentative D call: TRBD1 (6 bases). This CDR3 region has 14 residues. V gave up 3 bases and J gave up 9 bases, with 20 bases separating them. Germline V gives CDR1 GTSNPN, CDR2 SVGIG (reference sequence). DNA of the CDR3: TGTGCCTGGAGCCTTAGGGGGACCCCGGTGAAAGCTTTCTTT. Translated: CAWSLRGTPVKAFF.

This clone is medium-sized. The gene calls are TRBV6-1 and TRBJ2-2; D perhaps matches TRBD2 (5 bases). Trimming took 0 bases from V and 7 from J, leaving 9 bases between them. The CDR3 covers 14 residues. Germline V gene lookup returns CDR1 MNHNS and CDR2 SASEGT. CDR3 sequence: CASSEAGVGGELFF. The DNA of the CDR3 is TGTGCCAGCAGTGAAGCGGGAGTCGGCGGGGAGCTGTTTTTT.